The 28 T cell receptor beta chains presented below share a single source sample, sequenced in a study of T cell changes during pregnancy in multiple sclerosis. The protocol was immunoSEQ multiplex PCR, while the TCRdb copy is restricted to in-frame clones and leaves out a portion. The data contain some 100,000 clones, more than 80% of them singletons. Sequenced material: peripheral blood, taken in the second trimester of pregnancy. The receptors originated from a female donor with multiple sclerosis, enrolled in a pregnancy study.

This chain uses TRBV15 with TRBJ2-1; TRBD2 aligns across 7 bases. With V trimmed by 0 bases and J by 1 base, 3 bases remained unmatched. In germline, CDR1 is LNHNV, CDR2 YYDKDF (reference sequence). This CDR3 has 16 amino acids. CDR3 nucleotides: TGTGCCACCAGCAGAGATAAAGCGGGATCCTACAATGAGCAGTTCTTC. This sequence encodes CATSRDKAGSYNEQFF.

The rearrangement uses TRBV6-5 and TRBJ2-7; D is unresolved. Germline V gene data show CDR1 as MNHEY and CDR2 as SVGAGI. V lost 10 bases, J lost 5 bases, and 24 bases lay in between. The CDR3 consists of 15 residues. The chain's CDR3 is CATRLTGSPGNEQYF. The CDR3 nucleotides read TGTGCCACCAGACTGACCGGGTCTCCCGGAAACGAGCAGTACTTC.

This clone was detected only a few times. The chain is built from TRBV2 and TRBJ2-2; 13 bases are a match to TRBD2. CDR3 length equals 15 residues. V was clipped by 5 bases and J by 6 bases; unmatched bases: 3. Germline CDR1 SNHLY, CDR2 FYNNEI. This CDR3 is CASSNGLAGAGELFF. The CDR3 DNA sequence: TGTGCCAGCAGTAACGGACTAGCGGGGGCCGGGGAGCTGTTTTTT.

This chain uses TRBV9 with TRBJ1-2; D unclear. Germline CDR1 reads SGDLS; CDR2 reads YYNGEE. Trimming left V 2 bases short and J 5 bases short, with 7 bases between. CDR3 size: 12 residues. This chain's CDR3 is CASSVSGYGYTF. The CDR3 region has the DNA TGTGCCAGCAGCGTCTCCGGGTATGGCTACACCTTC.

The CDR3 reads CASSAGGAVYNEQFF. Written as DNA, the CDR3 is TGTGCCAGCAGCGCTGGGGGGGCGGTCTACAATGAGCAGTTCTTC. The chain employs TRBV9 and TRBJ2-1; tentatively, D is TRBD2 (7 bases). The CDR3 contains 15 residues. Germline assignment: CDR1 SGDLS and CDR2 YYNGEE. V gave up 3 bases and J gave up 3 bases, with 13 bases separating them. The full variable domain, with the rest looked up from reference TRBV9 and TRBJ2-1, is DSGVTQTPKHLITATGQRVTLRCSPRSGDLSVYWYQQSLDQGLQFLIQYYNGEERAKGNILERFSAQQFPDLHSELNLSSLELGDSALYFCASSAGGAVYNEQFFGPGTRLTVL.

V usage is TRBV2 and J usage is TRBJ2-7; no definite D call. The CDR3 is made up of 13 amino acids. With 3 bases removed from V and 6 bases from J, the gap between germline ends came to 12 bases. Per the germline V gene, CDR1 is SNHLY and CDR2 is FYNNEI. In DNA form, the CDR3 reads TGTGCCAGCAGTGATGCCCCACGAGGCGAGCAGTACTTC. Residues: CASSDAPRGEQYF.

V usage is TRBV9 and J usage is TRBJ2-3, with D possibly being TRBD2 (5 bases). V was pared by 3 bases and J by 6 bases, with 17 bases between. This CDR3 region has 15 residues. Germline-derived CDR1 and CDR2 are SGDLS and YYNGEE. The CDR3 protein is CASSDRPTGLDTQYF. The CDR3 DNA is TGTGCCAGCAGCGACAGACCAACTGGACTTGATACGCAGTATTTT.

V gene TRBV14 combines with J gene TRBJ2-3; 7 positions match TRBD2. Germline trimming cut 3 bases from V and 7 bases from J; bases unmatched to any gene: 13. The CDR3 extends over 16 amino acids. Per the germline V gene, CDR1 is SGHDN and CDR2 is FVKESK. CDR3 DNA: TGTGCCAGCAGCCAGAGGACTAGAACCCCCCCTAATACGCAGTATTTT. Its protein is CASSQRTRTPPNTQYF.

The rearrangement links TRBV29-1 to TRBJ2-7; the match to TRBD1 covers 7 bases. The trim removed 2 bases at V and 4 bases at J, leaving 2 bases unmatched. CDR1 is SQVTM and CDR2 is ANQGSEA in the germline V gene. The CDR3 sequence is 12 residues long. Here the CDR3 reads CSVENRGYEQYF. As DNA, the CDR3 is TGCAGCGTTGAAAACAGGGGATACGAGCAGTACTTC.

V usage is TRBV5-6 and J usage is TRBJ1-2, with 10 bases fitting TRBD1. This CDR3 spans 15 amino acids. V dropped 3 bases and J dropped 2; count of bases not matched to a gene: 4. Germline loops: CDR1 SGHDT, CDR2 YYEEEE. CDR3 sequence reads: CASSWGGQGNYGYTF. The CDR3 region has the DNA TGTGCCAGCAGCTGGGGGGGACAGGGGAACTATGGCTACACCTTC.

This clone was seen once. CDR3 sequence reads: CASSLAGAGESDTQYF. Written as DNA, the CDR3 is TGCGCCAGCAGCTTGGCCGGAGCGGGAGAATCGGATACGCAGTATTTT. The genes are TRBV5-1 and TRBJ2-3, with 8 bases that match TRBD2. CDR3 length: 16 residues. With V trimmed by 0 bases and J by 6 bases, 9 bases remained unmatched. Germline CDR1 reads SGHRS; CDR2 reads YFSETQ. Full variable domain (outside the CDR3, taken from reference TRBV5-1 and TRBJ2-3): KAGVTQTPRYLIKTRGQQVTLSCSPISGHRSVSWYQQTPGQGLQFLFEYFSETQRNKGNFPGRFSGRQFSNSRSEMNVSTLELGDSALYLCASSLAGAGESDTQYFGPGTRLTVL.

This clone was detected only once. In the same sample, other DNA sequences code for this CDR3. This rearrangement joins TRBV9 to TRBJ1-1, with D uncertain. This CDR3 region has 11 residues. The germline CDR1 and CDR2 sequences are SGDLS and YYNGEE. The V end lost 2 bases, the J end lost 5 bases, and 4 bases lay between the germline ends. DNA for the CDR3: TGTGCCAGCAGCGTCGTAACTGAAGCTTTCTTT. As protein: CASSVVTEAFF.

The rearrangement joins TRBV11-2 to TRBJ1-3, with TRBD1 identical over 8 bases. Germline V gene data show CDR1 as SGHAT and CDR2 as FQNNGV. Unmatched junction bases numbered 13, after V lost 3 bases and J lost 9 bases. The CDR3 totals 16 residues. CDR3 nucleotide sequence: TGTGCCAGCAGCTTCCGCTCTACAGGGGGTAATCCCACCATATATTTT. Amino acids: CASSFRSTGGNPTIYF.

The J gene is TRBJ1-1, the V gene TRBV5-5; TRBD1 matches 7 bases. Germline CDR1 reads SGHKS; CDR2 reads YYEKEE (reference sequence). Trimming removed 1 base from V and 4 bases from J; junction bases left unmatched: 7. The CDR3 sequence is 15 residues long. The CDR3 nucleotides read TGTGCCAGCAGCTTGATAAGGGGGCCGGCCACTGAAGCTTTCTTT. It codes for CASSLIRGPATEAFF.

The chain combines TRBV29-1 with TRBJ2-2; 10 bases align to TRBD2. CDR1 is SQVTM, CDR2 ANQGSEA, per germline. The junction had 5 bases not matched to a gene; V was cut back by 6 bases and J by 1 base. The CDR3 runs 15 residues. CDR3 residues: CSVRTSGVNTGELFF. The CDR3 nucleotides are TGCAGCGTCCGTACTAGCGGGGTGAACACCGGGGAGCTGTTTTTT.

This clone was detected only once. The chain uses TRBV27 and TRBJ1-1, with D tentatively TRBD1 (5 bases). With 2 bases removed from V and 0 bases from J, the gap between germline ends came to 13 bases. CDR1 and CDR2 (germline): MNHEY, SMNVEV (reference sequence). This CDR3 region has 16 residues. The DNA of the CDR3 is TGTGCCAGCAGTTTAGGTGGGGACTCCTTGAACACTGAAGCTTTCTTT. It is translated as CASSLGGDSLNTEAFF.

The genes are TRBV27 and TRBJ2-5, with TRBD1 matching 10 bases. This CDR3 region has 14 residues. Germline CDR1 is MNHEY and CDR2 is SMNVEV (reference sequence). Germline trimming cut 6 bases from V and 4 bases from J; bases unmatched to any gene: 5. The CDR3 sequence is CASSPRDRGETQYF. For the CDR3, the DNA is TGTGCCAGCAGCCCTAGGGACAGGGGAGAGACCCAGTACTTC.

The chain carries TRBV19 and TRBJ2-5; D is perhaps TRBD2 (5 bases). V was pared by 6 bases and J by 3 bases, with 11 bases between. CDR1 LNHDA and CDR2 SQIVND come from the germline V gene (reference sequence). The CDR3 sequence is 13 residues long. The CDR3 sequence is CASSTLEEETQYF. The DNA of the CDR3 is TGTGCCAGTAGCACACTAGAGGAAGAGACCCAGTACTTC.

CDR3 in DNA: TGTGCCAGCAGTGAGAGGGCTGAAGCTTTCTTT. This sequence encodes CASSERAEAFF. This chain links TRBV6-1 with TRBJ1-1, with D uncertain. The V end was cut by 3 bases, the J end by 6 bases, with 5 bases between. This CDR3 is 11 amino acids long. Germline-derived CDR1 and CDR2 are MNHNS and SASEGT.

V is TRBV29-1 and J is TRBJ2-2; a possible D gene is TRBD1 (5 bases). V lost 6 bases and J 2 bases, leaving 16 bases between the germline ends. Germline CDR1 is SQVTM and CDR2 is ANQGSEA. This CDR3 spans 15 amino acids. The CDR3 sequence is CSVRSTVINTGELFF. In DNA form, the CDR3 reads TGCAGCGTGCGCTCGACAGTAATCAACACCGGGGAGCTGTTTTTT.

This clone was seen only once. The V call is TRBV5-4, the J call TRBJ2-3; 8 bases match TRBD1. Germline trimming cut 1 base from V and 2 bases from J; bases unmatched to any gene: 0. The V gene's germline CDR1 is SGHNT and CDR2 YYREEE (reference sequence). The CDR3 loop spans 14 amino acids. The CDR3 nucleotides are TGTGCCAGCAGCTTGCAGGGGGCCACAGATACGCAGTATTTT. As protein: CASSLQGATDTQYF.

V is TRBV5-1 and J is TRBJ2-7, with a possible D match to TRBD2 (5 bases). V shed 0 bases and J shed 2 bases, with 12 bases lying between them. CDR1 and CDR2 from the germline V gene are SGHRS and YFSETQ. This CDR3 contains 15 residues. The CDR3 DNA follows: TGCGCCAGCAGCTTGGGAAGGGAGTACCCCTACGAGCAGTACTTC. Protein: CASSLGREYPYEQYF.

The rearrangement joins TRBV6-5 to TRBJ2-7, with D tentatively TRBD2 (5 bases). V shed 3 bases and J shed 7 bases, with 13 bases lying between them. The CDR3 runs 13 residues. Germline loops: CDR1 MNHEY, CDR2 SVGAGI. The CDR3 bases are TGTGCCAGCAGTTATCTGGCCCGAGGGGAGCAGTACTTC. Its translation: CASSYLARGEQYF.

The CDR3 protein is CASSVDVAGGIYEQYF. CDR3 nucleotide sequence: TGTGCCAGCAGCGTAGATGTAGCGGGGGGAATCTACGAGCAGTACTTC. The chain couples TRBV9 to TRBJ2-7; TRBD2 aligns across 10 bases. In germline, CDR1 is SGDLS, CDR2 YYNGEE. The J segment lost 3 bases and the V segment lost 0 bases, leaving 6 bases of the junction unmatched. The CDR3 extends over 16 amino acids.

This sequence joins TRBV7-2 and TRBJ2-5; 7 nucleotides line up with TRBD1. This CDR3 comprises 15 residues. V lost 5 bases to trimming and J lost 5 bases; unmatched junction nucleotides: 11. CDR1 and CDR2 from the germline V gene are SGHTA and FQGNSA. The CDR3 region is CASSQDRAFGETQYF. The DNA of the CDR3 is TGTGCCAGCAGCCAAGACAGGGCCTTTGGGGAGACCCAGTACTTC.

The V call is TRBV27, the J call TRBJ2-2; 11 positions match TRBD2. There are 17 residues in the CDR3. Germline values: CDR1 MNHEY, CDR2 SMNVEV (reference sequence). The V and J ends lost 6 bases and 6 bases, in that order; junction bases with no gene match: 12. In DNA form, the CDR3 reads TGTGCCAGCAGCGTAATAGCGGGAGGGCCTAGCGCCGGGGAGCTGTTTTTT. Residues: CASSVIAGGPSAGELFF.

This clone was counted once. V and J are TRBV28 and TRBJ2-3; D uncertain. The V gene lost 3 bases and the J gene lost 4 bases, with 11 bases spanning the gap. The CDR3 extends over 14 amino acids. The germline V gene encodes CDR1 MDHEN and CDR2 SYDVKM. CDR3 in amino acids: CASSFSSLADTQYF. DNA for the CDR3: TGTGCCAGCAGTTTCAGTTCTTTGGCAGATACGCAGTATTTT.

This rearrangement joins TRBV15 to TRBJ1-5; TRBD1 matches at 10 bases. The CDR3 sequence is 16 residues long. V shed 5 bases, J shed 0 bases, and the junction held 4 bases outside the gene matches. Per the germline V gene, CDR1 is LNHNV and CDR2 is YYDKDF (reference sequence). The CDR3 is CATSRGQGPSNQPQHF. The DNA for the CDR3 is TGTGCCACCAGCCGGGGACAGGGGCCTAGCAATCAGCCCCAGCATTTT.